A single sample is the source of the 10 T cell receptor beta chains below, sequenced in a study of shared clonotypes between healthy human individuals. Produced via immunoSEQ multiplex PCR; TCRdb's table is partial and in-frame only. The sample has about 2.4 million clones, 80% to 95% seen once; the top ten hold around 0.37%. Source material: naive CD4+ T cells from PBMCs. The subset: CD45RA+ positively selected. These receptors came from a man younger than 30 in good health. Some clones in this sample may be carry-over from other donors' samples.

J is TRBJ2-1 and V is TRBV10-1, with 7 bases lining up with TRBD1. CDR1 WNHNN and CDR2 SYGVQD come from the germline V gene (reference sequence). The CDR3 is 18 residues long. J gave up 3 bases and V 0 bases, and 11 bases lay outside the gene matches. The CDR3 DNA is TGCGCCAGCAGTGAGTCGAGTTCCAGGGGGTTTTTCTACAATGAGCAGTTCTTC. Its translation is CASSESSSRGFFYNEQFF.

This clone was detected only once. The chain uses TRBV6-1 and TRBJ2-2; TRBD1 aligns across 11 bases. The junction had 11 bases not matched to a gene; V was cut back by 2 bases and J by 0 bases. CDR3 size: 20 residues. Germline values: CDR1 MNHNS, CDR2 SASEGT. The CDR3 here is CASSEFWGQGGLPNTGELFF. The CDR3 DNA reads TGTGCCAGCAGTGAATTCTGGGGACAGGGGGGCCTACCGAACACCGGGGAGCTGTTTTTT.

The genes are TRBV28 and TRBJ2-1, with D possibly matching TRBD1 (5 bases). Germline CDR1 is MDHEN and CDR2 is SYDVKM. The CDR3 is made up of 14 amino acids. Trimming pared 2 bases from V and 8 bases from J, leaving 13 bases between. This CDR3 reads CASSLKGARDEQFF. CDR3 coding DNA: TGTGCCAGCAGTTTAAAAGGGGCTAGGGATGAGCAGTTCTTC.

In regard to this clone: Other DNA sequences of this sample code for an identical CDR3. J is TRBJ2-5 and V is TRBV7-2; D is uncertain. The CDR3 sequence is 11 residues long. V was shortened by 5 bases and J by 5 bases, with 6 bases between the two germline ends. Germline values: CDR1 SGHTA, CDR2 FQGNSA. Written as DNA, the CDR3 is TGTGCCAGCAGCCCCAAGGAGACCCAGTACTTC. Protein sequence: CASSPKETQYF.

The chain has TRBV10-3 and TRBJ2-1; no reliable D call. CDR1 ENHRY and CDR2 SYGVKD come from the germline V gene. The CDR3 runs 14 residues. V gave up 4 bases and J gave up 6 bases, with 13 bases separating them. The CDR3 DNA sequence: TGTGCCATCAGTGGCCCCGCCTCGGGCAATGAGCAGTTCTTC. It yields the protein CAISGPASGNEQFF.

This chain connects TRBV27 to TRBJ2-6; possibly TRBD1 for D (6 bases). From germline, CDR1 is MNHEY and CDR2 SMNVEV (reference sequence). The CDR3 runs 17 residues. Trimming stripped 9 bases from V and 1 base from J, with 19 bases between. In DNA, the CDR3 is TGTGCCAGATCCGGGACACCCAGTAAGTCTGGGGCCAACGTCCTGACTTTC. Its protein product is CARSGTPSKSGANVLTF.

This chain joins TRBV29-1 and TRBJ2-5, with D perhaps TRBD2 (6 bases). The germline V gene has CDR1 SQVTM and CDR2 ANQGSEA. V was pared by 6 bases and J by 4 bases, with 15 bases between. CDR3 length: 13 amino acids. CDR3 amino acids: CSVPLAVGETQYF. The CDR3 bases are TGCAGCGTCCCACTAGCCGTGGGAGAGACCCAGTACTTC.

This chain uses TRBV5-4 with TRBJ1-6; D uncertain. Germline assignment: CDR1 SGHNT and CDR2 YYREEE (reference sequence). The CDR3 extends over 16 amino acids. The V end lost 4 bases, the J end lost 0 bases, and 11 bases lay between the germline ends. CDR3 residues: CASSQGRSSYNSPLHF. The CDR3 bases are TGTGCCAGCAGCCAAGGACGGAGCTCCTATAATTCACCCCTCCACTTT.

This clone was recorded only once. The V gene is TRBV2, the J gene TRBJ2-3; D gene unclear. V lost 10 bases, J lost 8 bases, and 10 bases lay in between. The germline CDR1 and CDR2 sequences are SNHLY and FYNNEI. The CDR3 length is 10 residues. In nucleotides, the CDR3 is TGTGCCAAAAAAACGGGTACGCAGTATTTT. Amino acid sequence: CAKKTGTQYF.

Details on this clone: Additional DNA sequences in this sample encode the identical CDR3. CDR3 residues: CASSLVQETQYF. CDR3 coding DNA: TGTGCCAGCAGTTTAGTCCAAGAGACCCAGTACTTC. The genes are TRBV28 and TRBJ2-5; D remains ambiguous. Germline CDR1 reads MDHEN; CDR2 reads SYDVKM. Trimming took off 2 bases at V and 1 base at J, with 2 bases between the two ends. This CDR3 contains 12 residues.